The 17 T cell receptor beta chains presented below share a single source sample, sequenced in a study of STAT5B mutations in CD4+ large granular lymphocyte leukemia. The assay was immunoSEQ multiplex PCR, and TCRdb's table has in-frame clones only and misses some. Here the sample spans 25,000 to 35,000 clones, about 81% being singletons. Sample: CD4+ T cells from blood buffy coats. These receptors were collected from a human donor in good health.

The chain carries TRBV4-3 and TRBJ2-3; no clear D. Trimming removed 0 bases from V and 3 bases from J, with 7 bases in between. There are 14 residues in the CDR3. Germline CDR1 reads LGHNA; CDR2 reads YSLEER. CDR3 DNA: TGCGCCAGCAGCCAAGACCCGGTGACAGATACGCAGTATTTT. Its translation is CASSQDPVTDTQYF.

This chain joins TRBV11-2 and TRBJ2-3; D gene ambiguous. CDR1 is SGHAT, CDR2 FQNNGV, per germline. V gave up 3 bases and J gave up 0 bases, with 7 bases separating them. The CDR3 has 14 amino acids. This chain's CDR3 is CASSFGFSTDTQYF. CDR3 sequence (DNA): TGTGCCAGCAGCTTTGGATTTAGCACAGATACGCAGTATTTT.

A few counts support this clone. The chain is built from TRBV6-6 and TRBJ1-6, with TRBD1 identical over 10 bases. The CDR3 extends over 15 amino acids. The germline V gene has CDR1 MNHNY and CDR2 SVGAGI (reference sequence). Unmatched junction bases numbered 3, after V lost 2 bases and J lost 8 bases. The CDR3 region has the DNA TGTGCCAGCAGTTACGTTGGGACAGGGGATTCACCCCTCCACTTT. Amino acid sequence: CASSYVGTGDSPLHF.

The V gene is TRBV28, the J gene TRBJ1-2; D possibly corresponds to TRBD1 (5 bases). Trimming pared 1 base from V and 7 bases from J, leaving 13 bases between. Per germline, CDR1 MDHEN and CDR2 SYDVKM. The CDR3 sequence is 14 residues long. CDR3 sequence: CASSLSRAQGGYTF. The CDR3 nucleotides are TGTGCCAGCAGTTTATCCCGGGCGCAGGGTGGCTACACCTTC.

The table lists this clone with a few counts. The genes are TRBV6-5 and TRBJ1-6, with 7 bases that match TRBD1. The CDR3 extends over 14 amino acids. Per germline, CDR1 MNHEY and CDR2 SVGAGI. V dropped 5 bases and J dropped 8; count of bases not matched to a gene: 6. The CDR3 coding sequence is TGTGCCAGCAGTCCACAGGGGAGGCATTCACCCCTCCACTTT. Its protein is CASSPQGRHSPLHF.

The CDR3 DNA reads TGTGCCAGCAGCGTAGAACAGGCAAGTCCCATCTACGAGCAGTACTTC. This codes for CASSVEQASPIYEQYF. The chain employs TRBV9 and TRBJ2-7, with D tentatively TRBD1 (5 bases). Trimming took off 0 bases at V and 3 bases at J, with 16 bases between the two ends. The CDR3 is 16 amino acids. Germline assignment: CDR1 SGDLS and CDR2 YYNGEE.

The rearrangement joins TRBV7-8 to TRBJ2-2, with D perhaps TRBD2 (5 bases). The V and J ends lost 6 bases and 7 bases respectively, with 15 bases between them. CDR1 SGHVS and CDR2 FQNEAQ come from the germline V gene. The CDR3 contains 14 residues. CDR3 amino acids: CASSSRRDRGELFF. CDR3 nucleotides: TGTGCCAGCAGTTCTCGCCGGGATCGCGGGGAGCTGTTTTTT. Together with reference TRBV7-8 and TRBJ2-2, the CDR3 gives the full variable domain: GAGVSQSPRYKVAKRGQDVALRCDPISGHVSLFWYQQALGQGPEFLTYFQNEAQLDKSGLPSDRFFAERPEGSVSTLKIQRTQQEDSAVYLCASSSRRDRGELFFGEGSRLTVL.

This clone was seen a handful of times. The genes are TRBV7-9 and TRBJ2-2; TRBD2 agrees at 13 bases. CDR3 size: 17 residues. Germline CDR1 is SEHNR and CDR2 is FQNEAQ (reference sequence). V gave up 10 bases and J gave up 1 base; unmatched junction bases: 9. CDR3 amino acids: CAIGGLAGLRNTGELFF. The CDR3, as DNA: TGTGCCATCGGGGGACTAGCGGGGTTGCGGAACACCGGGGAGCTGTTTTTT.

CDR3 DNA: TGTGCCAGCAGCGGTACGTTGGGGAATTCACCCCTCCACTTT. This encodes CASSGTLGNSPLHF. The chain has TRBV5-5 and TRBJ1-6; no firm D call. The CDR3 has 14 amino acids. The germline CDR1 and CDR2 sequences are SGHKS and YYEKEE (reference sequence). Trimming shortened V by 4 bases and J by 7 bases, and 12 bases separated the two germline ends. Looking up the rest from reference TRBV5-5 and TRBJ1-6 gives the full variable domain: DAGVTQSPTHLIKTRGQQVTLRCSPISGHKSVSWYQQVLGQGPQFIFQYYEKEERGRGNFPDRFSARQFPNYSSELNVNALLLGDSALYLCASSGTLGNSPLHFGNGTRLTVT.

The chain couples TRBV6-6 to TRBJ2-6; TRBD2 might be the D (5 bases). The CDR3 is made up of 15 amino acids. Germline-derived CDR1 and CDR2 are MNHNY and SVGAGI (reference sequence). Trimming removed 7 bases at V and 0 bases at J, with 10 bases between. In DNA, the CDR3 is TGTGCCAGCATGACGGGAAGCTCTGGGGCCAACGTCCTGACTTTC. The encoded protein is CASMTGSSGANVLTF.

This rearrangement joins TRBV6-5 to TRBJ1-6; no clear D. Germline lookup yields CDR1 MNHEY and CDR2 SVGAGI. The CDR3 totals 13 residues. Trimming cost V 10 bases and J 3 bases, with 10 bases left between them. This CDR3 reads CATLRGYNSPLHF. The DNA of the CDR3 is TGTGCCACCCTCCGGGGCTATAATTCACCCCTCCACTTT.

This clone occurred once. The chain uses TRBV4-2 and TRBJ2-3; 7 bases match TRBD2. CDR3 length: 16 residues. Germline V gives CDR1 LGHNA, CDR2 YNFKEQ. After removal of 0 bases from V and 4 bases from J, the junction contained 7 bases not matched to a gene. The CDR3 sequence is CASSQEVAGGADTQYF. The DNA for the CDR3 is TGTGCCAGCAGCCAAGAGGTAGCGGGTGGGGCAGATACGCAGTATTTT.

The CDR3 protein is CATTSGRANRVNEQFF. The CDR3 bases are TGTGCCACCACTAGCGGGAGGGCCAATCGGGTCAATGAGCAGTTCTTC. The rearrangement links TRBV30 to TRBJ2-1; 13 positions agree with TRBD2. Germline lookup yields CDR1 GTSNPN and CDR2 SVGIG (reference sequence). With V trimmed by 8 bases and J by 6 bases, 13 bases remained unmatched. The CDR3 loop spans 16 amino acids.

The rearrangement links TRBV30 to TRBJ1-2, with TRBD1 as a possible D gene (5 bases). The CDR3 has 14 amino acids. Trimming took off 7 bases at V and 4 bases at J, with 19 bases between the two ends. From germline, CDR1 is GTSNPN and CDR2 SVGIG (reference sequence). The CDR3 protein is CASERVGTLYGYTF. The DNA for the CDR3 is TGTGCCTCGGAACGGGTCGGGACTCTCTATGGCTACACCTTC. Full variable domain (outside the CDR3, taken from reference TRBV30 and TRBJ1-2): SQTIHQWPATLVQPVGSPLSLECTVEGTSNPNLYWYRQAAGRGLQLLFYSVGIGQISSEVPQNLSASRPQDRQFILSSKKLLLSDSGFYLCASERVGTLYGYTFGSGTRLTVV.

This clone is a singleton in its sample. The chain employs TRBV5-4 and TRBJ2-1; 8 bases map to TRBD2. J gave up 7 bases and V 4 bases, and 16 bases lay outside the gene matches. This CDR3 is built from 17 residues. Germline CDR1 is SGHNT and CDR2 is YYREEE (reference sequence). CDR3 loop: CASSRDGWREAANEQFF. DNA of the CDR3: TGTGCCAGCAGCCGCGATGGGTGGCGGGAGGCTGCAAATGAGCAGTTCTTC.

This chain uses TRBV9 with TRBJ2-7; no firm D call. V lost 0 bases and J lost 1, with 8 bases in between. This CDR3 has 14 residues. CDR1 and CDR2 from the germline V gene are SGDLS and YYNGEE. The CDR3 here is CASSVGVTSYEQYF. The CDR3 bases are TGTGCCAGCAGCGTAGGCGTCACTTCCTACGAGCAGTACTTC.

The chain employs TRBV5-5 and TRBJ2-7; no reliable D call. Germline CDR1 SGHKS, CDR2 YYEKEE (reference sequence). The CDR3 extends over 15 amino acids. V was shortened by 0 bases and J by 2 bases, with 12 bases between the two germline ends. The CDR3: CASSLALVGPYEQYF. The CDR3 DNA is TGTGCCAGCAGCTTGGCGTTGGTGGGTCCCTACGAGCAGTACTTC.